These 27 T cell receptor beta chains share one sample of origin, sequenced in a study of blood T cell repertoires in COVID-19. Generated by immunoSEQ multiplex PCR, the TCRdb table keeps only in-frame clones and is missing some. The sample yields 200,000 to 250,000 clones, 83% seen once. Sequenced: peripheral blood. The receptors come from a woman in her twenties or thirties with COVID-19, enrolled during active disease.

This rearrangement joins TRBV6-2 or TRBV6-3 to TRBJ2-5; D uncertain. Germline lookup yields CDR1 MNHEY and CDR2 SVGEGT. This CDR3 region has 15 residues. The ends were cut back, 0 bases at V and 2 bases at J, with 10 bases in the middle. The CDR3 DNA sequence: TGTGCCAGCAGTTACTCGTCCCGACTTCAAGAGACCCAGTACTTC. Encoded protein: CASSYSSRLQETQYF.

The rearrangement links TRBV28 to TRBJ1-3; 7 bases align to TRBD1. V shed 6 bases and J 2 bases; nucleotides not matched to a gene: 10. The germline V gene has CDR1 MDHEN and CDR2 SYDVKM. The CDR3 loop spans 16 amino acids. CDR3 loop: CASRRARGFAGNTIYF. The CDR3 nucleotides are TGTGCCAGCAGGCGGGCCAGGGGGTTCGCTGGAAACACCATATATTTT.

The chain uses TRBV6-5 and TRBJ1-1; TRBD1 agrees at 7 bases. This CDR3 contains 15 residues. CDR1 MNHEY and CDR2 SVGAGI come from the germline V gene. V was clipped by 5 bases and J by 4 bases; unmatched bases: 10. CDR3 in DNA: TGTGCCAGCAGTCCCTATGAAAACAGGGGCACTGAAGCTTTCTTT. Translating gives CASSPYENRGTEAFF.

The gene calls are TRBV27 and TRBJ2-1, with TRBD2 matching 8 bases. CDR1 is MNHEY, CDR2 SMNVEV, per germline (reference sequence). V was pared by 8 bases and J by 15 bases, with 12 bases of the junction left unmatched. This CDR3 has 12 amino acids. Written as DNA, the CDR3 is TGTGCCAGCTCCCTAACTAGCGGAGCGTTGTTCTTC. Its translation: CASSLTSGALFF.

There are a few counts of this clone. This chain links TRBV7-2 with TRBJ1-5; D is uncertain. This CDR3 has 15 amino acids. V gave up 0 bases and J gave up 6 bases, with 12 bases separating them. The germline gives CDR1 SGHTA, CDR2 FQGNSA. Here the CDR3 DNA reads TGTGCCAGCAGCTTAGCAGGGCTCGGGAGTCAGCCCCAGCATTTT. This gives the protein CASSLAGLGSQPQHF.

This clone was counted between two and nine times. The chain carries TRBV9 and TRBJ1-1; no definite D call. V lost 3 bases to trimming and J lost 4 bases, with 10 bases between them. CDR3 length: 13 residues. CDR1 and CDR2 (germline): SGDLS, YYNGEE. The CDR3 sequence: CASSADSLTEAFF. The CDR3 region has the DNA TGTGCCAGCAGCGCGGACTCTCTCACTGAAGCTTTCTTT.

The table lists this clone with a count of one. V usage is TRBV5-1 and J usage is TRBJ2-1; 13 nucleotides line up with TRBD2. Unmatched junction bases numbered 5, after V lost 8 bases and J lost 0 bases. CDR3 length: 16 amino acids. CDR1 and CDR2 from the germline V gene are SGHRS and YFSETQ. The CDR3 DNA reads TGCGCCAGTTGGACTAGCGGGGGCGCCTCCTACAATGAGCAGTTCTTC. Amino acids: CASWTSGGASYNEQFF. The full variable domain, in which reference TRBV5-1 and TRBJ2-1 provide the parts outside the CDR3, is KAGVTQTPRYLIKTRGQQVTLSCSPISGHRSVSWYQQTPGQGLQFLFEYFSETQRNKGNFPGRFSGRQFSNSRSEMNVSTLELGDSALYLCASWTSGGASYNEQFFGPGTRLTVL.

This rearrangement joins TRBV5-6 to TRBJ2-7, with a tentative D call TRBD2 (6 bases). The germline V and J ends were trimmed by 2 bases and 3 bases, with 12 bases remaining between them. Germline values: CDR1 SGHDT, CDR2 YYEEEE. The CDR3 covers 14 residues. CDR3 loop: CASSFPGLGYEQYF. Written as DNA, the CDR3 is TGTGCCAGCAGCTTTCCGGGACTGGGCTACGAGCAGTACTTC. The full variable domain, in which reference TRBV5-6 and TRBJ2-7 provide the parts outside the CDR3, is DAGVTQSPTHLIKTRGQQVTLRCSPKSGHDTVSWYQQALGQGPQFIFQYYEEEERQRGNFPDRFSGHQFPNYSSELNVNALLLGDSALYLCASSFPGLGYEQYFGPGTRLTVT.

The gene calls are TRBV4-1 and TRBJ2-3; TRBD2 agrees at 7 bases. CDR1 and CDR2 (germline): MGHRA, YSYEKL. The CDR3 runs to 17 residues. V was pared by 3 bases and J by 0 bases, with 9 bases of the junction left unmatched. The CDR3 here is CASSHRTSGLSTDTQYF. CDR3 bases: TGCGCCAGCAGCCACCGAACCTCGGGACTAAGCACAGATACGCAGTATTTT.

This clone has more than one count but fewer than ten. The rearrangement links TRBV9 to TRBJ1-2, with 11 bases fitting TRBD1. The V gene end was trimmed by 4 bases and the J gene end by 8 bases; junction bases not matched to a gene: 13. Germline assignment: CDR1 SGDLS and CDR2 YYNGEE. The CDR3 totals 16 residues. For the CDR3, the DNA is TGTGCCAGCAGCCCCACCCAGGGACAGGGGGTGGAAGGCTACACCTTC. Its translation: CASSPTQGQGVEGYTF.

J is TRBJ2-7 and V is TRBV5-1; tentatively, D is TRBD2 (7 bases). Germline lookup yields CDR1 SGHRS and CDR2 YFSETQ. Trimming pared 6 bases from V and 0 bases from J, leaving 25 bases between. The CDR3 has 18 residues. DNA for the CDR3: TGCGCCAGCACTTGGGAGGGGGGACGCGGTTCTAGCTCCTACGAGCAGTACTTC. Translated, it gives CASTWEGGRGSSSYEQYF.

The rearrangement links TRBV27 to TRBJ2-2, with a tentative D call TRBD2 (5 bases). The V end lost 2 bases, the J end lost 4 bases, and 5 bases lay between the germline ends. CDR1 and CDR2 (germline): MNHEY, SMNVEV (reference sequence). The CDR3 has 13 residues. CDR3 sequence: CASSLGSTGELFF. The CDR3 DNA is TGTGCCAGCAGTTTAGGGAGCACCGGGGAGCTGTTTTTT.

This clone was seen just once. The J gene is TRBJ2-1, the V gene TRBV7-9, with TRBD1 matching over 7 bases. The CDR3 is made up of 14 amino acids. V lost 5 bases and J lost 5; bases outside the gene matches: 6. The germline V gene encodes CDR1 SEHNR and CDR2 FQNEAQ (reference sequence). The CDR3 sequence: CASSLGQLNNEQFF. The CDR3 region has the DNA TGTGCCAGCAGCCTGGGACAGCTAAACAATGAGCAGTTCTTC.

The chain couples TRBV9 to TRBJ1-1, with unresolved D. Per the germline V gene, CDR1 is SGDLS and CDR2 is YYNGEE. V was cut by 0 bases and J by 0 bases, with 12 bases left in between. The CDR3 sequence is 16 residues long. CDR3 protein: CASSVDPGSMNTEAFF. The CDR3 coding sequence is TGTGCCAGCAGCGTAGATCCGGGTTCCATGAACACTGAAGCTTTCTTT.

This chain links TRBV13 with TRBJ1-2, with TRBD1 as a possible D gene (6 bases). Trimming removed 6 bases from V and 4 bases from J, with 18 bases in between. In germline, CDR1 is PRHDT, CDR2 FYEKMQ (reference sequence). The CDR3 loop spans 15 amino acids. CDR3 protein: CASRVRGGFSYGYTF. In DNA, the CDR3 is TGTGCCAGCAGGGTTAGGGGGGGCTTTTCCTATGGCTACACCTTC.

The chain couples TRBV4-1 to TRBJ2-3, with D possibly TRBD2 on 5 matching bases. This CDR3 has 13 amino acids. Per germline, CDR1 MGHRA and CDR2 YSYEKL. Trimming left V 3 bases short and J 3 bases short, with 7 bases between. In nucleotides, the CDR3 is TGCGCCAGCAGCCACAGGACTACAGATACGCAGTATTTT. It codes for CASSHRTTDTQYF.

The chain combines TRBV7-9 with TRBJ1-2; D is unclear. CDR1 is SEHNR, CDR2 FQNEAQ, per germline (reference sequence). The CDR3 spans 11 residues. V lost 5 bases and J 6 bases, leaving 7 bases between the germline ends. For the CDR3, the DNA is TGTGCCAGCAGCCCCCGTGATGGCTACACCTTC. Protein sequence: CASSPRDGYTF.

This clone was seen ten or more times. The rearrangement uses TRBV7-2 and TRBJ2-5; D perhaps matches TRBD2 (6 bases). Germline assignment: CDR1 SGHTA and CDR2 FQGNSA. CDR3 size: 15 residues. Between the trimmed V and J ends, which lost 1 base and 3 bases, there was a span of 12 bases. CDR3 sequence reads: CASSLVAKREETQYF. CDR3 in DNA: TGTGCCAGCAGCTTAGTGGCAAAGCGGGAAGAGACCCAGTACTTC.

V gene TRBV3-1 (or the pseudogene TRBV3-2) combines with J gene TRBJ1-4; possible D gene TRBD1, 6 bases. V lost 5 bases and J lost 7, with 17 bases in between. Germline loops: CDR1 LGHDT, CDR2 YNNKEL (reference sequence). The CDR3 is 15 residues long. The CDR3 protein is CASSEGGTRTEKLFF. The CDR3 DNA sequence: TGTGCCAGCAGCGAGGGGGGGACAAGAACTGAAAAACTGTTTTTT.

The chain recombines TRBV4-3 with TRBJ2-3; 7 bases align to TRBD2. Trimming cost V 0 bases and J 4 bases; bases outside gene matches: 13. The CDR3 loop spans 18 amino acids. CDR1 and CDR2 (germline): LGHNA, YSLEER. CDR3 protein: CASSQDGPGLREADTQYF. In DNA, the CDR3 is TGCGCCAGCAGCCAAGACGGACCGGGACTAAGAGAAGCAGATACGCAGTATTTT.

This chain's CDR3 is CASSDPRAGGHEQYF. CDR3 sequence (DNA): TGTGCCAGCAGCGACCCTCGAGCGGGAGGCCACGAGCAGTACTTC. The V gene is TRBV7-9, the J gene TRBJ2-7; 9 nucleotides align to TRBD2. The CDR3 has 15 residues. Germline V gene data show CDR1 as SEHNR and CDR2 as FQNEAQ (reference sequence). Trimming cost V 5 bases and J 5 bases; bases outside gene matches: 10.

The CDR3 DNA follows: TGCGCCAGCAGCTACCAGACAGGGGAAAATGAGCAGTTCTTC. Its protein product is CASSYQTGENEQFF. J is TRBJ2-1 and V is TRBV5-1; TRBD1 matches at 8 bases. The CDR3 extends over 14 amino acids. CDR1 SGHRS and CDR2 YFSETQ come from the germline V gene. V lost 3 bases to trimming and J lost 7 bases; unmatched junction nucleotides: 6.

This clone was found once. This chain links TRBV5-1 with TRBJ2-7; TRBD1 matches 9 bases. This CDR3 has 14 amino acids. From germline, CDR1 is SGHRS and CDR2 YFSETQ. V was clipped by 0 bases and J by 6 bases; unmatched bases: 4. The CDR3 nucleotides are TGCGCCAGCAGCTTGGGAGGACAGGGGAGCGAGCAGTACTTC. Protein product: CASSLGGQGSEQYF.

This clone occurred once. The chain couples TRBV5-6 to TRBJ2-5, with TRBD1 identical over 10 bases. The CDR3 is 15 residues long. V lost 4 bases, J lost 1 base, and 4 bases stayed unmatched. Germline V CDR1 and CDR2: SGHDT, YYEEEE. CDR3 residues: CASSPRTGGQETQYF. Written as DNA, the CDR3 is TGTGCCAGCAGCCCCAGGACAGGGGGCCAAGAGACCCAGTACTTC.

V is TRBV7-6 and J is TRBJ1-1; a possible D gene is TRBD1 (5 bases). V shed 5 bases and J shed 0 bases, with 13 bases lying between them. From germline, CDR1 is SGHVS and CDR2 FNYEAQ. This CDR3 has 15 residues. DNA for the CDR3: TGTGCCAGCAGCATGGGACTTAACATGAACACTGAAGCTTTCTTT. The encoded protein is CASSMGLNMNTEAFF.

This clone was found a few times. The chain combines TRBV9 with TRBJ1-2; D is ambiguous. With 3 bases removed from V and 7 bases from J, the gap between germline ends came to 10 bases. Germline V gene lookup returns CDR1 SGDLS and CDR2 YYNGEE. The CDR3 is 12 residues long. As DNA, the CDR3 is TGTGCCAGCAGCGCCCATCCTAGTGGCTACACCTTC. As protein: CASSAHPSGYTF.

This clone was seen a single time. The rearrangement joins TRBV29-1 to TRBJ2-3; tentatively, D is TRBD2 (6 bases). The V and J ends lost 3 bases and 3 bases respectively, with 13 bases between them. This CDR3 has 14 residues. Germline lookup yields CDR1 SQVTM and CDR2 ANQGSEA. For the CDR3, the DNA is TGCAGCGTTGAGTGGCGGGACGGGACAGATACGCAGTATTTT. Protein: CSVEWRDGTDTQYF.